This T cell receptor beta chain stems from a study of Graves' ophthalmopathy and Graves' hyperthyroidism. Other autoimmune diseases, uncontrolled infections, pregnancy or lactation excluded patients from enrollment. Orbital computed tomography, thyroid ultrasound, TRAb, serum thyroxine and clinical symptoms formed the basis of diagnosis. The CDR3 has 14 amino acids. Germline CDR1 is ENHRY and CDR2 is SYGVKD. V shed 10 bases, J shed 3 bases, and the junction held 9 bases outside the gene matches. This clonotype was seen repeatedly, ten times or more. For repertoire sequencing, the TCR beta CDR3 regions were amplified from RNA transcripts. Second-round multiplex PCR came after a first-round RT-PCR that employed HTBI primers. TCRdb fed the multiplex PCR reads into MiXCR, producing one record per CDR3 protein. The profile shows some 400,000 distinct CDR3 sequences, 18% of them singletons.

This sequence was found in a woman aged 18 to 35 with Graves' ophthalmopathy. The chain joins TRBV10-3 to TRBJ2-7, with 10 positions matching TRBD1. The material sequenced was peripheral blood. DNA of the CDR3: TGTGCCACCGGACAGGGGGTTATTCACTACGAGCAGTACTTC. This gives the protein CATGQGVIHYEQYF.